The TCR beta chain described here comes from a study of blood T cell repertoires in COVID-19. A word on this clone: Germline is not matched at one junction end, which may reflect a read error.

The CDR3 is 11 amino acids. Per the germline V gene, CDR1 is MDHEN and CDR2 is SYDVKM. Profiled with immunoSEQ multiplex PCR; TCRdb holds only in-frame clones, not every one. The sample yields under 300,000 clones, less than 90% seen once. Sequencing used peripheral blood. The receptor was isolated from a human donor in a cohort sampled during active COVID-19. The rearrangement uses TRBV28 and TRBJ2-7; the D is unclear. The CDR3 bases are TGTGCCAGCGGTTTTATGTACGAGCAGTACTTC. Translation gives CASGFMYEQYF.